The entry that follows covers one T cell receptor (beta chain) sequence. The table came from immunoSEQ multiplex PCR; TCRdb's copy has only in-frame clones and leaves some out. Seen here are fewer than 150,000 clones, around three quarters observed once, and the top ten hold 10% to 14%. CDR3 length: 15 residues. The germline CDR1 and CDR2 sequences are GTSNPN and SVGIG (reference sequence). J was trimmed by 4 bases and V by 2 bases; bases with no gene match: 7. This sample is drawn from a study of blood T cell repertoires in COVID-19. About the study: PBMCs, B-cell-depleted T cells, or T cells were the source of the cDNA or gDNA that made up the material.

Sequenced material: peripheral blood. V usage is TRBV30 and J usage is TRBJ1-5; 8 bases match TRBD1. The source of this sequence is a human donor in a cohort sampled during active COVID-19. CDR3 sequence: CAWSFGTGRNQPQHF. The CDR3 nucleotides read TGTGCCTGGAGTTTTGGGACAGGCCGAAATCAGCCCCAGCATTTT.